This T cell receptor (beta chain) was obtained from a study of cytomegalovirus exposure and HLA in healthy donors. Worth noting for this clone: The antigen is not known.

In the PCR, 60 Vbeta and 13 Jbeta primers were used. The data were produced by immunoSEQ multiplex PCR, yet TCRdb's version contains in-frame clones alone and is incomplete. The sample has 100,000 to 150,000 clones; the top ten hold about 1.7%. The CDR3 sequence is 14 residues long. The V end was cut by 6 bases, the J end by 7 bases, with 18 bases between. CDR1 is MNHEY, CDR2 SMNVEV, per germline (reference sequence). Study-wide findings and caveats: Several of the most significant clusters were apparently associated with common viral pathogens in a later analysis. Presence/absence comparisons presumed near-even sequencing depth among donors. Most TCR sequences proved rare, with some public TCRs found in many donors.

This sequence joins TRBV27 and TRBJ1-2; perhaps TRBD1 as D (6 bases). The TCR was taken from a man younger than 35 in good health and CMV-seronegative. The sequenced sample was PBMCs. The CDR3 nucleotides read TGTGCCAGCAGCTACGCGGGCGGGGGCCGTGGCTACACCTTC. As protein: CASSYAGGGRGYTF.